The rows below give T cell receptor beta chains drawn from one sample of a study of early T cells in non-severe SARS-CoV-2 infection. TCRdb reprocessed the 5' RACE reads via MiXCR and lists one record per CDR3 protein. The table lists tens of thousands of distinct CDR3 sequences, under 15% of them singletons. The sequenced sample consisted of whole blood. The receptors stem from an adult who was a healthcare worker with PCR-confirmed SARS-CoV-2 infection or an uninfected control (not recorded which). CDR3s include the opening cysteine and the closing phenylalanine or tryptophan. The D gene is left open where the match is weak. For some rows the clone size is stated as once, few or many, or as a class when expanded; others skip it.

V	D	size	J	CDR3	DNA
TRBV4-3	NA	NA	TRBJ2-1	CASSQDRRDLSSYNEQFF	TGCGCCAGCAGCCAAGATCGTAGGGACTTAAGCTCCTACAATGAGCAGTTCTTC
TRBV7-9	TRBD1	many	TRBJ1-1	CASSFRQGPNTEAFF	TGTGCCAGCAGCTTCCGACAGGGACCGAACACTGAAGCTTTCTTT
TRBV7-8	NA	many	TRBJ2-1	CASSLDGTINEQFF	TGTGCCAGCAGCTTAGATGGTACGATTAATGAGCAGTTCTTC
TRBV28	NA	medium-sized	TRBJ2-1	CASSLFGQGKDNEQFF	TGTGCCAGCAGTTTATTCGGGCAGGGAAAGGACAATGAGCAGTTCTTC
TRBV11-2	NA	NA	TRBJ2-1	CASSSRGNEQFF	TGTGCCAGCAGCTCAAGGGGGAATGAGCAGTTCTTC
TRBV10-2	NA	NA	TRBJ1-6	CASSDNRISPLHF	TGCGCCAGCAGTGATAATCGGATATCACCCCTCCACTTT
TRBV7-2	NA	many	TRBJ2-1	CASSLKRAVYNEQFF	TGTGCCAGCAGCTTAAAGCGGGCGGTCTACAATGAGCAGTTCTTC
TRBV10-3	NA	NA	TRBJ2-3	CAISTSLVGADTQYF	TGTGCCATCTCGACTAGTTTGGTGGGGGCAGATACGCAGTATTTT
TRBV3-1	NA	few	TRBJ2-1	CASSQVGQFGEQFF	TGTGCCAGCAGCCAAGTTGGTCAGTTCGGGGAGCAGTTCTTC
TRBV12-3/TRBV12-4	NA	few	TRBJ2-2	CASKFNGGELFF	TGTGCCAGCAAGTTTAACGGCGGGGAGCTGTTTTTT
TRBV7-8	NA	few	TRBJ2-3	CASSFGGLLGADTQYF	TGTGCCAGCAGCTTTGGAGGGCTTCTCGGGGCAGATACGCAGTATTTT
TRBV28	TRBD2	NA	TRBJ2-3	CASGSTGLALDTQYF	TGTGCCAGTGGGTCTACGGGACTAGCGCTAGATACGCAGTATTTT
TRBV18	NA	NA	TRBJ2-2	CASSPYTGELFF	TGTGCCAGCTCACCTTACACCGGGGAGCTGTTTTTT
TRBV28	TRBD1	many	TRBJ2-7	CASSLGGTGYEQYF	TGTGCCAGCAGTTTAGGAGGGACAGGCTACGAGCAGTACTTC
TRBV6-5	NA	few	TRBJ2-1	CASSYLGEQFF	TGTGCCAGCAGTTACTTGGGTGAGCAGTTCTTC
TRBV20-1	NA	NA	TRBJ2-5	CSANRNQETQYF	TGCAGTGCTAACCGGAACCAAGAGACCCAGTACTTC
TRBV7-8	NA	NA	TRBJ2-1	CASAPGLYNEQFF	TGTGCCAGCGCTCCGGGACTTTACAATGAGCAGTTCTTC
TRBV5-1	NA	few	TRBJ1-2	CASSLDGDGYTF	TGCGCCAGCAGCTTGGACGGGGATGGCTACACCTTC
TRBV2	TRBD2	once	TRBJ2-7	CASVKEAGGPSYEQYF	TGTGCCAGCGTCAAGGAGGCGGGAGGACCATCCTACGAGCAGTACTTC
TRBV12-3/TRBV12-4	TRBD1	few	TRBJ2-7	CASSLARQGFRTYEQYF	TGTGCCAGCAGTCTCGCCCGACAGGGGTTTAGGACCTACGAGCAGTACTTC
TRBV15	NA	NA	TRBJ2-7	CATSRGEGEQYF	TGTGCCACCAGCAGAGGGGAAGGAGAGCAGTACTTC
TRBV5-6	NA	NA	TRBJ2-7	CASSSRLGPPYEQYF	TGTGCCAGCAGCTCCCGCCTGGGCCCGCCCTACGAGCAGTACTTC
TRBV25-1	NA	many	TRBJ2-7	CASSPGPPLEQYF	TGTGCCAGCAGCCCAGGTCCTCCTTTGGAGCAGTACTTC
TRBV18	NA	many	TRBJ1-3	CAGGPSGNTIYF	TGTGCCGGCGGGCCGTCTGGAAACACCATATATTTT
TRBV18	TRBD2	NA	TRBJ2-3	CASSPPGLAGTDTQYF	TGTGCCAGCTCACCACCGGGACTAGCGGGTACAGATACGCAGTATTTT
TRBV6-5	NA	NA	TRBJ2-1	CASSSLVGEQFF	TGTGCCAGCAGTTCGCTAGTAGGTGAGCAGTTCTTC
TRBV5-1	NA	NA	TRBJ2-2	CASSFENTGELFF	TGCGCCAGCAGCTTCGAAAACACCGGGGAGCTGTTTTTT